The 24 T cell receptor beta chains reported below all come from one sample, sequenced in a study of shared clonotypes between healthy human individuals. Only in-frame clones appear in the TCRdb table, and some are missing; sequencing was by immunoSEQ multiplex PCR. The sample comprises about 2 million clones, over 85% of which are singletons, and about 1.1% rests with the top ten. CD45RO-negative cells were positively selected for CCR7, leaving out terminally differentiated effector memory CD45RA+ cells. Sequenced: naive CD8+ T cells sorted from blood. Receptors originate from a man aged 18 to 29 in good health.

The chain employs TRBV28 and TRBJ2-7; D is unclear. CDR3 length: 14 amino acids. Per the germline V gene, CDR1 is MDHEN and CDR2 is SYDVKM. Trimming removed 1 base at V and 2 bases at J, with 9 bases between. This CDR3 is CASSLSPIAYEQYF. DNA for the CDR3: TGTGCCAGCAGTTTATCACCCATAGCCTACGAGCAGTACTTC.

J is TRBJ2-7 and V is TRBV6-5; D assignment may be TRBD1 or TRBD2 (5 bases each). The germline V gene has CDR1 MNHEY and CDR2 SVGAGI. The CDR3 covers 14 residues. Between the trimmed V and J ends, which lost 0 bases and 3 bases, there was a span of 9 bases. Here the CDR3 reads CASSYSGPHYEQYF. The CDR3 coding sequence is TGTGCCAGCAGTTACTCGGGACCGCACTACGAGCAGTACTTC.

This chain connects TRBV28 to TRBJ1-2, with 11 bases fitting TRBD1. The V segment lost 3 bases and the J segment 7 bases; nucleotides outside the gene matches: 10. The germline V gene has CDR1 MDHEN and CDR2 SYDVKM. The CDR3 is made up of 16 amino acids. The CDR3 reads CASSFGKGQGALGYTF. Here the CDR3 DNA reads TGTGCCAGCAGTTTTGGTAAAGGACAGGGGGCGCTTGGCTACACCTTC.

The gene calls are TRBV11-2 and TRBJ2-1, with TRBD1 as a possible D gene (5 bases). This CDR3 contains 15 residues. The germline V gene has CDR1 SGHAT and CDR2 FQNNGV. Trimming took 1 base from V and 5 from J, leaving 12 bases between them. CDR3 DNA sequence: TGTGCCAGCAGCTTAGTGCTGGGGCCCCACAATGAGCAGTTCTTC. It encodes CASSLVLGPHNEQFF.

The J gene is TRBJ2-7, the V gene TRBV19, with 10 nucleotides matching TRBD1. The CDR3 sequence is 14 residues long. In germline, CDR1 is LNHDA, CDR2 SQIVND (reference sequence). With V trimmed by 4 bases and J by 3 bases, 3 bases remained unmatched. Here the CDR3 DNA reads TGTGCCAGTAGTACCGGGACAGGGGACTACGAGCAGTACTTC. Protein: CASSTGTGDYEQYF.

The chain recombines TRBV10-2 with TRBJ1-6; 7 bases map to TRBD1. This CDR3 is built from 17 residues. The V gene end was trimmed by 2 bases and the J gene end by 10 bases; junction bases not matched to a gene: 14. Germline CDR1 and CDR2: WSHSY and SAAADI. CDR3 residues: CASSEPSVQGVYSPLHF. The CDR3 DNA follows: TGCGCCAGCAGTGAGCCCTCGGTCCAGGGGGTATACTCACCCCTCCACTTT.

The CDR3 bases are TGTGCCAGCAGCTTAGTCGACGATGAGCAGTTCTTC. Translating gives CASSLVDDEQFF. The V and J genes are TRBV13 and TRBJ2-1; D not resolved. Per the germline V gene, CDR1 is PRHDT and CDR2 is FYEKMQ (reference sequence). The CDR3 has 12 amino acids. V lost 1 base to trimming and J lost 8 bases, with 6 bases between them.

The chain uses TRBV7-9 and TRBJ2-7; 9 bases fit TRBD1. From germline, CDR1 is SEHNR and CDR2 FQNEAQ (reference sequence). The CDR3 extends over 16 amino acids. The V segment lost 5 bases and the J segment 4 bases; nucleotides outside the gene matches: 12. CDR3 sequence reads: CASSRVTGTGFYEQYF. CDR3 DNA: TGTGCCAGCAGCCGGGTAACCGGGACAGGGTTTTACGAGCAGTACTTC. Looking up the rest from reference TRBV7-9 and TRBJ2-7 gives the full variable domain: DTGVSQNPRHKITKRGQNVTFRCDPISEHNRLYWYRQTLGQGPEFLTYFQNEAQLEKSRLLSDRFSAERPKGSFSTLEIQRTEQGDSAMYLCASSRVTGTGFYEQYFGPGTRLTVT.

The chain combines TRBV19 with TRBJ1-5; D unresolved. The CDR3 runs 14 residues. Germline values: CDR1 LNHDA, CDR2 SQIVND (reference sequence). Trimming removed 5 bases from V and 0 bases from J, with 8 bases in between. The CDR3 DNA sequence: TGTGCCAGTAGTGAGACGGATAGCAATCAGCCCCAGCATTTT. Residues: CASSETDSNQPQHF.

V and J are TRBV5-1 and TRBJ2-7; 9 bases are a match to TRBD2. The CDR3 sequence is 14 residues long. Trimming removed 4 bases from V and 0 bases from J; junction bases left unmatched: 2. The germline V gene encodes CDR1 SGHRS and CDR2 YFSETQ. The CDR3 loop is CASSASGISYEQYF. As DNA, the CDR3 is TGCGCCAGCAGCGCTAGCGGGATCTCCTACGAGCAGTACTTC.

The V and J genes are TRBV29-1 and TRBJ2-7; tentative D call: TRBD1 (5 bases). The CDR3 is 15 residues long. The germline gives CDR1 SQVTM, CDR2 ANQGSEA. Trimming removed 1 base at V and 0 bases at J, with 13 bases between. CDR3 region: CSVEGEDKSSYEQYF. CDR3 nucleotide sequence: TGCAGCGTTGAAGGAGAGGACAAGAGCTCCTACGAGCAGTACTTC.

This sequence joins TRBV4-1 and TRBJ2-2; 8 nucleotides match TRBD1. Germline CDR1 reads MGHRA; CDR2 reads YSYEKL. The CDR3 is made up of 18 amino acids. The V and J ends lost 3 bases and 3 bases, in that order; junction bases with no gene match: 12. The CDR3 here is CASSHPPVDRGDTGELFF. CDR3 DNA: TGCGCCAGCAGCCATCCTCCCGTAGACAGGGGTGACACCGGGGAGCTGTTTTTT.

The CDR3 spells CASSEGTSTYEQYF. In nucleotides, the CDR3 is TGTGCCAGCAGCGAAGGGACATCTACCTACGAGCAGTACTTC. This chain links TRBV9 with TRBJ2-7, with D possibly TRBD1 on 6 matching bases. Germline CDR1 is SGDLS and CDR2 is YYNGEE. The CDR3 has 14 amino acids. The V end lost 3 bases, the J end lost 2 bases, and 12 bases lay between the germline ends.

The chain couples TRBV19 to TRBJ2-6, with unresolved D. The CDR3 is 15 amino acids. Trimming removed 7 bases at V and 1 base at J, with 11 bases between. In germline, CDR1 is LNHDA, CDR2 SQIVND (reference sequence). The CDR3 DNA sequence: TGTGCCAGTAAGCAGGTGGAGTCTGGGGCCAACGTCCTGACTTTC. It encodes CASKQVESGANVLTF.

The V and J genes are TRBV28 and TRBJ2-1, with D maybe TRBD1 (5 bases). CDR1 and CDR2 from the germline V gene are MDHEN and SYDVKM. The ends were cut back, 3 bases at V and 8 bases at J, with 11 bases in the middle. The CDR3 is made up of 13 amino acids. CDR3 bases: TGTGCCAGCAGTTTTCAAGCAGGGTATGAGCAGTTCTTC. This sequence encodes CASSFQAGYEQFF.

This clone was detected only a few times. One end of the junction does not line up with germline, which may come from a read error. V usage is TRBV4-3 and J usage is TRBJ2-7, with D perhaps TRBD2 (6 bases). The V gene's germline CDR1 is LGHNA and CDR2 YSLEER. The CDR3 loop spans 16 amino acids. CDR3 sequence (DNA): TGCGCCAGCAGCCAAGAGTTCTCGGGAGACCCCTATGAGCAGTACTTC. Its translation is CASSQEFSGDPYEQYF.

The CDR3 nucleotides are TGTGCCAGCAGCTTGTGGTCAGGGGCCCCCAGACTGTTTTTT. Encoded protein: CASSLWSGAPRLFF. V and J are TRBV5-6 and TRBJ1-4; maybe TRBD1 (6 bases). CDR1 and CDR2 from the germline V gene are SGHDT and YYEEEE. Between the trimmed V and J ends, which lost 1 base and 13 bases, there was a span of 17 bases. The CDR3 loop spans 14 amino acids.

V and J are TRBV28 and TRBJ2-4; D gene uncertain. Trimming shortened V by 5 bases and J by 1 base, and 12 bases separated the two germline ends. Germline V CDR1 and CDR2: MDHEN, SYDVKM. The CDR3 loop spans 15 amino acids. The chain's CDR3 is CASSGVSEAKNIQYF. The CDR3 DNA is TGTGCCAGCAGTGGGGTGTCCGAGGCCAAAAACATTCAGTACTTC.

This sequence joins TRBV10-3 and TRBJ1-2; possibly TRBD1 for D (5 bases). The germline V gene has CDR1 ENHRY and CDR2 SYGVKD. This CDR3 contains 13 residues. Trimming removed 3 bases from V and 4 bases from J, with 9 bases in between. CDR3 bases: TGTGCCATCAGTGATGGGACTTCCTATGGCTACACCTTC. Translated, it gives CAISDGTSYGYTF.

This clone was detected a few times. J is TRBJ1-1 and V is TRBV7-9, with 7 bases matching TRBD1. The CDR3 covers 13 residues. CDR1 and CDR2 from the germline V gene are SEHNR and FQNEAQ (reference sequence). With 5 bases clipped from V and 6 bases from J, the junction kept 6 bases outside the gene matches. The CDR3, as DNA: TGTGCCAGCAGCCTAGACAGGGAACCTGAAGCTTTCTTT. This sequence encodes CASSLDREPEAFF.

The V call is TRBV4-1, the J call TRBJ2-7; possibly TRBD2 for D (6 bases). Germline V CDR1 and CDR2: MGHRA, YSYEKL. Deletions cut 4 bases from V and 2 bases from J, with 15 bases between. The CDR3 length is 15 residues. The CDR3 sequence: CASSPGGGYAYEQYF. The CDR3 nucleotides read TGCGCCAGCAGCCCCGGTGGGGGGTACGCCTACGAGCAGTACTTC.

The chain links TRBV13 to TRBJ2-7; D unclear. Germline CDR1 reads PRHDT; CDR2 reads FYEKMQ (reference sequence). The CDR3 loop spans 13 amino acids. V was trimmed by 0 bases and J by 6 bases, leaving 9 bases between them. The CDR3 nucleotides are TGTGCCAGCAGCTTAGGCCGGTCTACCGAGCAGTACTTC. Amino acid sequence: CASSLGRSTEQYF. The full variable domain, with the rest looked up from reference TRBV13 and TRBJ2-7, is AAGVIQSPRHLIKEKRETATLKCYPIPRHDTVYWYQQGPGQDPQFLISFYEKMQSDKGSIPDRFSAQQFSDYHSELNMSSLELGDSALYFCASSLGRSTEQYFGPGTRLTVT.

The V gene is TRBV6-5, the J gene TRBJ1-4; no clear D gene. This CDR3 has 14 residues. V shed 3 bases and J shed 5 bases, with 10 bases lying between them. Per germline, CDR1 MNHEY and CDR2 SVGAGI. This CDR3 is CASSYQAGNEKLFF. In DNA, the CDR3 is TGTGCCAGCAGTTATCAGGCGGGAAATGAAAAACTGTTTTTT.

In DNA, the CDR3 is TGTGCCAGCAGCCCTCAGGGACTCGATGAGCAGTTCTTC. It is translated as CASSPQGLDEQFF. V and J are TRBV9 and TRBJ2-1; TRBD2 might be the D (6 bases). CDR3 length: 13 amino acids. The germline V gene encodes CDR1 SGDLS and CDR2 YYNGEE. Deletions cut 4 bases from V and 8 bases from J, with 13 bases between.